This passage covers 16 T cell receptor beta chains from one sample sequenced in a study of PD-1 and CTLA-4 blockade in melanoma. Profiling relied on immunoSEQ multiplex PCR, and the TCRdb table lists in-frame clones only, not all of them. Among 25,000 to 35,000 clones, about 91% were seen once, and the ten largest hold approximately 8%. The sample in question was CD8+ T cells from peripheral blood, obtained from a patient given anti-PD-1 treatment. The origin of the receptors is a human donor with melanoma.

V is TRBV3-1 (or the pseudogene TRBV3-2) and J is TRBJ2-3; TRBD2 agrees at 14 bases. CDR1 is LGHDT, CDR2 YNNKEL, per germline (reference sequence). J gave up 0 bases and V 2 bases, and 16 bases lay outside the gene matches. The CDR3 runs to 22 residues. The CDR3 coding sequence is TGTGCCAGCAGCCAATTTACCGGGACTAGCGGGAGTAGTGGGACTAGCACAGATACGCAGTATTTT. It yields the protein CASSQFTGTSGSSGTSTDTQYF.

The V and J genes are TRBV2 and TRBJ2-6; D is ambiguous. CDR1 is SNHLY, CDR2 FYNNEI, per germline. The CDR3 sequence is 14 residues long. Trimming left V 2 bases short and J 4 bases short, with 6 bases between. The CDR3 is CASSETDGANVLTF. The CDR3 coding sequence is TGTGCCAGCAGTGAAACGGACGGGGCCAACGTCCTGACTTTC. The full variable domain, rest sourced from reference TRBV2 and TRBJ2-6, is EPEVTQTPSHQVTQMGQEVILRCVPISNHLYFYWYRQILGQKVEFLVSFYNNEISEKSEIFDDQFSVERPDGSNFTLKIRSTKLEDSAMYFCASSETDGANVLTFGAGSRLTVL.

V usage is TRBV24-1 and J usage is TRBJ1-6; TRBD1 is a possible D gene (5 bases). The germline V gene encodes CDR1 KGHDR and CDR2 SFDVKD. The CDR3 consists of 12 residues. V was trimmed by 4 bases and J by 14 bases, leaving 11 bases between them. The DNA of the CDR3 is TGTGCCACCAGTGACTATGGACATACCCTCCACTTT. Translating it yields CATSDYGHTLHF.

The V and J genes are TRBV4-2 and TRBJ2-5, with D perhaps matching TRBD1 (8 bases). The CDR3 spans 16 residues. Trimming removed 3 bases at V and 4 bases at J, with 18 bases between. Per the germline V gene, CDR1 is LGHNA and CDR2 is YNFKEQ. In DNA form, the CDR3 reads TGTGCCAGCAGCCAGCTCGGACAGGGCGGGGGAGAGACCCAGTACTTC. As protein: CASSQLGQGGGETQYF.

The V and J genes are TRBV30 and TRBJ2-7; D not certain. Germline V gene sequence: CDR1 GTSNPN, CDR2 SVGIG (reference sequence). The CDR3 totals 13 residues. V was cut by 0 bases and J by 1 base, with 7 bases left in between. CDR3 nucleotides: TGTGCCTGGAGTGTAAGGATATCCTACGAGCAGTACTTC. This codes for CAWSVRISYEQYF.

The chain combines TRBV11-1 with TRBJ2-1; TRBD2 is a possible D gene (6 bases). The CDR3 runs to 13 residues. CDR1 and CDR2 (germline): SGHAT, FQDESV (reference sequence). V lost 4 bases and J lost 4, with 8 bases in between. CDR3 region: CASSSTSYNEQFF. The CDR3 region has the DNA TGTGCCAGCAGCTCGACTAGTTACAATGAGCAGTTCTTC.

The chain couples TRBV6-2 or TRBV6-3 to TRBJ2-7, with TRBD1 matching 9 bases. With 6 bases clipped from V and 2 bases from J, the junction kept 5 bases outside the gene matches. The CDR3 runs to 14 residues. Germline CDR1 is MNHEY and CDR2 is SVGEGT. Here the CDR3 reads CASSGTGMTYEQYF. The CDR3 DNA is TGTGCCAGCAGCGGGACAGGGATGACCTACGAGCAGTACTTC.

The chain combines TRBV2 with TRBJ2-1; D might be TRBD1 or TRBD2, each matching 5 bases. This CDR3 comprises 12 residues. CDR1 and CDR2 from the germline V gene are SNHLY and FYNNEI. V dropped 8 bases and J dropped 12 bases, with 17 bases sitting between them. For the CDR3, the DNA is TGTGCCAGCGACGGGACGTCGGGTGGGCAGTTCTTC. Its translation: CASDGTSGGQFF.

The chain is built from TRBV6-5 and TRBJ2-3; D gene unclear. Germline values: CDR1 MNHEY, CDR2 SVGAGI. This CDR3 spans 14 amino acids. The ends were cut back, 3 bases at V and 2 bases at J, with 9 bases in the middle. The CDR3 here is CASSYLGYTDTQYF. CDR3 in DNA: TGTGCCAGCAGTTATTTGGGATACACAGATACGCAGTATTTT.

CDR3 DNA sequence: TGTGCCATCAGTGACGGGTATAGCACAGATACGCAGTATTTT. It codes for CAISDGYSTDTQYF. The chain uses TRBV10-3 and TRBJ2-3, with D unresolved. V lost 3 bases to trimming and J lost 0 bases, with 7 bases between them. The CDR3 totals 14 residues. In germline, CDR1 is ENHRY, CDR2 SYGVKD.

V is TRBV7-9 and J is TRBJ1-1; the D is unclear. The CDR3 extends over 13 amino acids. Deletions cut 5 bases from V and 3 bases from J, with 10 bases between. The V gene's germline CDR1 is SEHNR and CDR2 FQNEAQ (reference sequence). CDR3 residues: CASSEVWDTEAFF. As DNA, the CDR3 is TGTGCCAGCAGCGAGGTTTGGGACACTGAAGCTTTCTTT.

This rearrangement joins TRBV6-5 to TRBJ1-4; possible D gene TRBD1, 5 bases. V was shortened by 7 bases and J by 10 bases, with 16 bases between the two germline ends. This CDR3 has 13 amino acids. Germline values: CDR1 MNHEY, CDR2 SVGAGI. Here the CDR3 reads CASTPNGGGKLFF. DNA of the CDR3: TGTGCCAGCACCCCCAATGGGGGAGGAAAACTGTTTTTT.

The chain couples TRBV9 to TRBJ2-1; 7 positions match TRBD2. The CDR3 runs to 14 residues. The trim removed 7 bases at V and 4 bases at J, leaving 8 bases unmatched. Germline-derived CDR1 and CDR2 are SGDLS and YYNGEE. CDR3 amino acids: CASAGGRLYNEQFF. In DNA, the CDR3 is TGTGCCAGCGCGGGCGGGAGACTTTACAATGAGCAGTTCTTC.

The chain employs TRBV3-1 (or the pseudogene TRBV3-2) and TRBJ1-5, with a tentative D call TRBD1 (6 bases). Germline assignment: CDR1 LGHDT and CDR2 YNNKEL (reference sequence). The V end was cut by 4 bases, the J end by 3 bases, with 13 bases between. The CDR3 is 15 amino acids. CDR3 coding DNA: TGTGCCAGCAGCCCGACAGGAATTTACAATCAGCCCCAGCATTTT. Translation: CASSPTGIYNQPQHF.

This chain joins TRBV9 and TRBJ2-1; 10 bases fit TRBD2. The CDR3 has 15 residues. The germline CDR1 and CDR2 sequences are SGDLS and YYNGEE. V shed 3 bases, J shed 8 bases, and the junction held 8 bases outside the gene matches. The CDR3 spells CASSAEGLAGDEQFF. Written as DNA, the CDR3 is TGTGCCAGCAGCGCCGAGGGGCTAGCGGGAGATGAGCAGTTCTTC.

The count of this clone is one. The chain employs TRBV6-5 and TRBJ2-5, with no clear D. Germline V gene sequence: CDR1 MNHEY, CDR2 SVGAGI. The CDR3 consists of 11 residues. Trimming shortened V by 5 bases and J by 4 bases, and 5 bases separated the two germline ends. DNA for the CDR3: TGTGCCAGCAGTACTACAGAGACCCAGTACTTC. This encodes CASSTTETQYF.